The rows below give T cell receptor beta chains drawn from one sample of a study of graft-versus-host responses after intestinal transplantation. Their specific antigens are unknown. The protocol was immunoSEQ multiplex PCR, while the TCRdb copy is restricted to in-frame clones and leaves out a portion. The sample shows 85,000 to 100,000 clones, roughly 92% of them seen only once. Sequences were derived from unstimulated CD8+ T cells sorted from spleen or lymph node cells, sampled before transplant. These receptors were obtained from a human donor who was the organ donor for an intestinal transplant. CDR3s include the opening cysteine and the closing phenylalanine or tryptophan. The D gene is left open where the match is weak. Clone size is given for some rows only: seen once, a few or many times, or a class if the clone is expanded.

18,TRBJ2-6,NA,NA,TRBV9,CASSVALMDSSGANVLTF,TGTGCCAGCAGCGTTGCCCTAATGGACAGCTCTGGGGCCAACGTCCTGACTTTC
13,TRBJ2-7,NA,NA,TRBV28,CASSVGGFDEQYF,TGTGCCAGCAGTGTAGGGGGTTTCGACGAGCAGTACTTC
17,TRBJ2-5,NA,NA,TRBV7-6,CASSLRPRGWGKETQYF,TGTGCCAGCAGCTTACGTCCAAGGGGTTGGGGTAAAGAGACCCAGTACTTC
13,TRBJ1-4,NA,NA,TRBV6-1,CASKLRSNEKLFF,TGTGCCAGCAAGTTGCGTTCGAACGAAAAACTGTTTTTT
14,TRBJ1-2,NA,NA,TRBV2,CASSVKDSIYGYTF,TGTGCCAGCAGTGTAAAGGACAGCATCTATGGCTACACCTTC
17,TRBJ2-1,NA,TRBD2,TRBV7-9,CASSFYVVAGGYNEQFF,TGTGCCAGCAGCTTTTACGTCGTAGCGGGGGGCTACAATGAGCAGTTCTTC
16,TRBJ1-2,NA,TRBD1,TRBV29-1,CSVEGAVGTGVNGYTF,TGCAGCGTTGAAGGGGCCGTAGGTACAGGGGTGAATGGCTACACCTTC
14,TRBJ2-3,NA,TRBD2,TRBV10-2,CASRSGGAPDTQYF,TGCGCCAGCAGGAGCGGGGGGGCTCCAGATACGCAGTATTTT
13,TRBJ2-7,NA,NA,TRBV6-6,CASSSAQSYEQYF,TGTGCCAGCAGTTCGGCACAGTCCTACGAGCAGTACTTC
15,TRBJ1-2,NA,NA,TRBV27,CASGTRVASNYGYTF,TGTGCCAGCGGAACCAGGGTGGCCTCAAACTATGGCTACACCTTC
22,TRBJ2-2,NA,NA,TRBV12-1,CASSFVGGTGQGRFTNTGELFF,TGTGCCAGCAGCTTTGTCGGGGGGACGGGACAGGGGCGCTTTACGAACACCGGGGAGCTGTTTTTT
13,TRBJ2-7,NA,TRBD1,TRBV27,CASSPLTGDEQYF,TGTGCCAGCAGTCCTCTGACAGGGGACGAGCAGTACTTC
17,TRBJ2-5,once,NA,TRBV5-5,CASSLAHRLVIWETQYF,TGTGCCAGCAGCTTGGCCCACCGTCTAGTCATCTGGGAGACCCAGTACTTC
15,TRBJ2-3,NA,NA,TRBV9,CASRVSPGDTDTQYF,TGTGCCAGCAGAGTCAGTCCGGGGGACACAGATACGCAGTATTTT
13,TRBJ2-1,NA,TRBD2,TRBV13,CASSLERGGEQFF,TGTGCCAGCAGCTTAGAGCGGGGCGGGGAGCAGTTCTTC